One sample yielded the 10 T cell receptor beta chains listed below, sequenced in a study of cytomegalovirus exposure and HLA in healthy donors. Assay used: immunoSEQ multiplex PCR; TCRdb lists only in-frame clones, some missing. Of 100,000 or so clones detected, around 83% appear once; the ten largest clones hold roughly 4%. Sample: PBMCs. These receptors all come from a young woman in good health and CMV-seropositive.

The chain employs TRBV7-9 and TRBJ2-1; 12 bases align to TRBD1. With 4 bases clipped from V and 5 bases from J, the junction kept 6 bases outside the gene matches. The germline V gene encodes CDR1 SEHNR and CDR2 FQNEAQ (reference sequence). The length of the CDR3 is 16 residues. Written as DNA, the CDR3 is TGTGCCAGCAGCTCACCGGGACAGGGGGCAGACAATGAGCAGTTCTTC. It yields the protein CASSSPGQGADNEQFF. The whole variable domain, filled in from reference TRBV7-9 and TRBJ2-1, reads DTGVSQNPRHKITKRGQNVTFRCDPISEHNRLYWYRQTLGQGPEFLTYFQNEAQLEKSRLLSDRFSAERPKGSFSTLEIQRTEQGDSAMYLCASSSPGQGADNEQFFGPGTRLTVL.

This sequence joins TRBV5-1 and TRBJ2-3; 10 bases are shared with TRBD2. Germline CDR1 is SGHRS and CDR2 is YFSETQ. The length of the CDR3 is 16 residues. With V trimmed by 3 bases and J by 5 bases, 9 bases remained unmatched. CDR3 nucleotides: TGCGCCAGCAGCTCTGTAGCGGGGGGCCGGGGAGATACGCAGTATTTT. This codes for CASSSVAGGRGDTQYF.

This chain uses TRBV7-2 with TRBJ2-1; a possible D gene is TRBD1 (7 bases). Germline assignment: CDR1 SGHTA and CDR2 FQGNSA. The CDR3 has 15 amino acids. Trimming took 5 bases from V and 9 from J, leaving 20 bases between them. CDR3 loop: CASSPGGTQVGEQFF. CDR3 coding DNA: TGTGCCAGCAGCCCAGGGGGGACCCAGGTAGGTGAGCAGTTCTTC.

This chain links TRBV19 with TRBJ1-4, with D possibly matching TRBD1 (5 bases). CDR1 is LNHDA and CDR2 is SQIVND in the germline V gene (reference sequence). The V gene lost 6 bases and the J gene lost 4 bases, with 9 bases spanning the gap. The CDR3 covers 13 residues. The CDR3 spells CASSWGVNEKLFF. DNA for the CDR3: TGTGCCAGTAGCTGGGGCGTTAATGAAAAACTGTTTTTT.

The rearrangement links TRBV28 to TRBJ1-3; D call uncertain. Per germline, CDR1 MDHEN and CDR2 SYDVKM. Between the trimmed V and J ends, which lost 8 bases and 3 bases, there was a span of 17 bases. The CDR3 spans 15 residues. In DNA, the CDR3 is TGTGCCAGCGTAGGTGGGCTGGGTAGTGGAAACACCATATATTTT. This codes for CASVGGLGSGNTIYF.

The chain couples TRBV5-4 to TRBJ2-3; 8 bases match TRBD1. J was trimmed by 4 bases and V by 2 bases; bases with no gene match: 9. The CDR3 sequence is 16 residues long. CDR1 and CDR2 (germline): SGHNT, YYREEE (reference sequence). This CDR3 is CASSLGGRGQADTQYF. The CDR3 bases are TGTGCCAGCAGCTTAGGCGGCAGGGGGCAGGCAGATACGCAGTATTTT.

The J gene is TRBJ1-4, the V gene TRBV28; 8 nucleotides align to TRBD1. Looked up from germline, CDR1 is MDHEN and CDR2 is SYDVKM. V lost 2 bases to trimming and J lost 8 bases; unmatched junction nucleotides: 7. The CDR3 sequence is 15 residues long. DNA for the CDR3: TGTGCCAGCAGTTTAGTACGACAGGGGAGAGAAAAACTGTTTTTT. It codes for CASSLVRQGREKLFF.

The rearrangement joins TRBV7-9 to TRBJ1-2, with 7 bases identical to TRBD1. This CDR3 region has 14 residues. Germline CDR1 reads SEHNR; CDR2 reads FQNEAQ (reference sequence). Unmatched junction bases numbered 7, after V lost 3 bases and J lost 6 bases. The CDR3 sequence: CASSFVTGEDGYTF. The DNA of the CDR3 is TGTGCCAGCAGCTTCGTTACAGGGGAAGATGGCTACACCTTC.

This chain links TRBV28 with TRBJ1-2; D is uncertain. This CDR3 has 14 amino acids. V dropped 3 bases and J dropped 4 bases, with 12 bases sitting between them. Germline V gene lookup returns CDR1 MDHEN and CDR2 SYDVKM. The CDR3: CASSFRLLAYGYTF. CDR3 nucleotides: TGTGCCAGCAGTTTCAGACTCCTGGCCTATGGCTACACCTTC.

This rearrangement joins TRBV5-1 to TRBJ2-3; TRBD1 agrees at 7 bases. The CDR3 has 15 amino acids. Trimming took 3 bases from V and 2 from J; bases not matched to a gene: 6. Germline V gene sequence: CDR1 SGHRS, CDR2 YFSETQ. DNA of the CDR3: TGCGCCAGCAGCTCGGCGGACAGGTCCACAGATACGCAGTATTTT. As protein: CASSSADRSTDTQYF.